This record looks at one T cell receptor beta chain sequence and its context. Time point of the sample: baseline, week 1 (first vaccination visit). Treatment noted: pre-vaccination baseline after standard-of-care therapy. Every donor had a new WHO grade 3 or 4 astrocytoma that was IDH1-mutant, with loss of nuclear ATRX. Germline values: CDR1 SGHTS, CDR2 YDEGEE. Trimming removed 0 bases at V and 0 bases at J, with 13 bases between. This CDR3 has 16 residues. The data derive from a study of a mutant IDH1 vaccine in newly diagnosed glioma. Study as a whole: The sex distribution of treated patients was about 62% male and about 38% female, with a mean age of around 40 years. Patients had received radiotherapy, temozolomide, or both previously, most receiving both.

Method: immunoSEQ multiplex PCR; TCRdb's copy keeps in-frame clones and lacks some. The sample records some 67,000 clones, 65% to 85% being singletons. The V and J genes are TRBV5-8 and TRBJ2-7; D is undetermined. This material consisted of peripheral blood mononuclear cells (PBMCs), taken from a glioma patient treated with radiotherapy, temozolomide or both. This clonotype was obtained from a woman under 30 with glioma. Some clones in this sample may be carry-over from other donors' samples. The CDR3 bases are TGTGCCAGCAGCTTGGATATGGTTCAATTCTCCTACGAGCAGTACTTC. Its translation is CASSLDMVQFSYEQYF.